A selection of T cell receptor beta chains follows, all from one sample in a study of blood T cell repertoires in COVID-19. Clones were sequenced by immunoSEQ multiplex PCR, and TCRdb holds only the in-frame ones, with some missing. The sample has about 200,000 clones, roughly 80% seen once. The sample comprised PBMCs or T cells enriched from blood (not recorded which). All receptors come from a woman aged 60-75 years with acute COVID-19. Both conserved end residues are part of each CDR3. A D gene is named only where the DNA matches it firmly. The size of a clone is reported for some rows only, either as once, few or many, or as a class for expanded clones.

many | TRBJ1-6 | 14 | TRBV27 | - | CASRLQGKGSPLHF | TGTGCCAGCAGATTACAGGGAAAGGGATCACCCCTCCACTTT
few | TRBJ1-5 | 14 | TRBV13 | - | CASSSRTEDQPQHF | TGTGCCAGCAGCTCACGTACGGAGGATCAGCCCCAGCATTTT
- | TRBJ2-7 | 16 | TRBV4-2 | TRBD2 | CASSQDLAGGPYEQYF | TGTGCCAGCAGCCAAGATTTGGCGGGGGGCCCCTACGAGCAGTACTTC
- | TRBJ1-2 | 12 | TRBV29-1 | TRBD1 | CSVDRGSYGYTF | TGCAGCGTAGACAGGGGAAGCTATGGCTACACCTTC
- | TRBJ2-7 | 17 | TRBV6-1 | TRBD2 | CASSEAYGRGQYYEQYF | TGTGCCAGCAGTGAAGCTTACGGGAGGGGTCAATACTACGAGCAGTACTTC
few | TRBJ1-3 | 11 | TRBV30 | - | CAWTSGNTIYF | TGTGCCTGGACGTCTGGAAACACCATATATTTT
- | TRBJ1-3 | 15 | TRBV3-1/TRBV3-2 | - | CASSQVTGIGNTIYF | TGTGCCAGCAGCCAAGTAACAGGGATCGGAAACACCATATATTTT
many | TRBJ2-2 | 13 | TRBV2 | - | CASTGLVAGELFF | TGTGCCAGCACGGGGTTAGTAGCCGGGGAGCTGTTTTTT
many | TRBJ1-2 | 16 | TRBV3-1/TRBV3-2 | TRBD1 | CASSQGGTGGLHGYTF | TGTGCCAGCAGCCAAGGTGGAACAGGGGGACTGCATGGCTACACCTTC
- | TRBJ2-1 | 15 | TRBV11-3 | TRBD2 | CASSLAGGEVNEQFF | TGTGCCAGCAGCTTGGCGGGAGGGGAGGTCAATGAGCAGTTCTTC
once | TRBJ2-1 | 14 | TRBV5-1 | - | CASRVRGDYNEQFF | TGCGCCAGCAGAGTCCGCGGGGACTACAATGAGCAGTTCTTC
- | TRBJ1-3 | 14 | TRBV19 | TRBD1 | CASNRQGTGNTIYF | TGTGCCAGTAACCGACAGGGCACTGGAAACACCATATATTTT
- | TRBJ1-5 | 18 | TRBV24-1 | TRBD1 | CATSVRDRSLNSNQPQHF | TGTGCCACCAGTGTCCGGGACAGGAGCTTGAATAGCAATCAGCCCCAGCATTTT
- | TRBJ2-5 | 10 | TRBV20-1 | - | CAGLGETQYF | TGCGCAGGGTTGGGGGAGACCCAGTACTTC
- | TRBJ2-3 | 16 | TRBV9 | - | CASSAKGGDISDTQYF | TGTGCCAGCAGTGCCAAAGGCGGGGATATATCAGATACGCAGTATTTT
few | TRBJ2-7 | 14 | TRBV1 | - | CAHQNRGQSYEQYF | TGCGCACATCAAAACAGGGGGCAGTCCTACGAGCAGTACTTC
- | TRBJ1-5 | 16 | TRBV19 | TRBD1 | CASSTGQGATNQPQHF | TGTGCCAGTAGTACCGGACAGGGGGCGACCAATCAGCCCCAGCATTTT
- | TRBJ2-3 | 15 | TRBV7-9 | - | CASSRLGAETDTQYF | TGTGCCAGCAGCCGTCTCGGAGCGGAAACAGATACGCAGTATTTT
- | TRBJ2-3 | 11 | TRBV20-1 | - | CSARVGDTQYF | TGCAGTGCTAGAGTCGGGGATACGCAGTATTTT
- | TRBJ1-2 | 15 | TRBV30 | - | CAWSSNPGVGRGYTF | TGTGCCTGGAGTTCGAATCCAGGGGTCGGTCGCGGCTACACCTTC
- | TRBJ2-2 | 16 | TRBV10-3 | TRBD1 | CAIITGATSSTGELFF | TGTGCCATCATTACAGGGGCAACCTCCTCCACCGGGGAGCTGTTTTTT
- | TRBJ2-5 | 16 | TRBV5-1 | TRBD2 | CASSFASGRVQETQYF | TGCGCCAGCAGCTTTGCTAGCGGGAGGGTCCAAGAGACCCAGTACTTC
- | TRBJ1-4 | 14 | TRBV5-4 | TRBD1 | CASSYGQGAEKLFF | TGTGCCAGCAGCTACGGGCAGGGGGCTGAAAAACTGTTTTTT
once | TRBJ2-2 | 14 | TRBV19 | - | CATPSAGAFGELFF | TGTGCCACCCCCTCCGCAGGGGCGTTCGGGGAGCTGTTTTTT
- | TRBJ2-1 | 13 | TRBV2 | - | CATPPSWGEEQFF | TGTGCCACCCCCCCAAGCTGGGGGGAGGAGCAGTTCTTC
- | TRBJ1-1 | 14 | TRBV7-6 | TRBD1 | CASSAGQASTEAFF | TGTGCCAGCAGCGCCGGACAGGCAAGCACTGAAGCTTTCTTT